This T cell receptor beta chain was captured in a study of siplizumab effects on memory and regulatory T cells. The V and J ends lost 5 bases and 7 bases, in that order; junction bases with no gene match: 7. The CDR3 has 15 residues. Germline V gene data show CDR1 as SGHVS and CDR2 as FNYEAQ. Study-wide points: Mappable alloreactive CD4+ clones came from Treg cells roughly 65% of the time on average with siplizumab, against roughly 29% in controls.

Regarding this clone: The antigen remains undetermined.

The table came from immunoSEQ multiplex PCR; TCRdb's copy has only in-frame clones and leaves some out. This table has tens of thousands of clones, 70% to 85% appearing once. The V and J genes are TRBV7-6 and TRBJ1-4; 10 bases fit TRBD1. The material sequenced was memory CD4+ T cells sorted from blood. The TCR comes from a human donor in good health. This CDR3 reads CASSLPRDRGEKLFF. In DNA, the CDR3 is TGTGCCAGCAGCCTCCCCCGGGACAGGGGTGAAAAACTGTTTTTT.